The 7 T cell receptor beta chains below come from one sample, sequenced in a study of blood T cell repertoires in COVID-19. Sequenced by immunoSEQ multiplex PCR; TCRdb stores in-frame clones only, minus some. The data contain around 200,000 clones, around 87% of them singletons. The sample comprised peripheral blood. The source is a woman aged 18-29 years who had recovered from COVID-19.

This clone was detected only a few times. V usage is TRBV2 and J usage is TRBJ2-2; 14 bases match TRBD2. This CDR3 contains 17 residues. The V gene's germline CDR1 is SNHLY and CDR2 FYNNEI. The ends lost 5 bases at V and 5 bases at J; junction bases unmatched: 7. The chain's CDR3 is CASSPPGLAGVTGELFF. The CDR3 DNA sequence: TGTGCCAGCAGTCCGCCGGGACTAGCGGGAGTTACCGGGGAGCTGTTTTTT.

The rearrangement uses TRBV15 and TRBJ2-1; TRBD2 might be the D (6 bases). Trimming shortened V by 5 bases and J by 5 bases, and 13 bases separated the two germline ends. Per germline, CDR1 LNHNV and CDR2 YYDKDF (reference sequence). The CDR3 spans 14 residues. CDR3 DNA sequence: TGTGCCACCAGCGGGGGAGGCCCAGACAATGAGCAGTTCTTC. Its translation: CATSGGGPDNEQFF.

The chain uses TRBV2 and TRBJ2-7, with 10 bases fitting TRBD2. The V and J ends lost 1 base and 5 bases, in that order; junction bases with no gene match: 8. From germline, CDR1 is SNHLY and CDR2 FYNNEI. The CDR3 loop spans 16 amino acids. CDR3 sequence reads: CASSEVSLAGANEQYV. The CDR3 DNA sequence: TGTGCCAGCAGTGAAGTGTCGCTAGCGGGAGCCAACGAGCAGTACGTC.

The V gene is TRBV6-1, the J gene TRBJ1-5; D possibly corresponds to TRBD1 (5 bases). Germline CDR1 is MNHNS and CDR2 is SASEGT. The CDR3 loop spans 15 amino acids. V was cut by 1 base and J by 5 bases, with 12 bases left in between. The CDR3 loop reads CASSEGGRVYQPQHF. The CDR3 nucleotides read TGTGCCAGCAGTGAAGGGGGCAGGGTATATCAGCCCCAGCATTTT.

V usage is TRBV19 and J usage is TRBJ1-1, with D possibly being TRBD1 (6 bases). This CDR3 is built from 12 residues. CDR1 LNHDA and CDR2 SQIVND come from the germline V gene (reference sequence). The V end lost 6 bases, the J end lost 7 bases, and 12 bases lay between the germline ends. The CDR3, as DNA: TGTGCCAGTAGCCAGAGGACAGTTGAAGCTTTCTTT. This encodes CASSQRTVEAFF.

The chain recombines TRBV12-3 or TRBV12-4 with TRBJ1-2; TRBD1 matches 7 bases. With 4 bases clipped from V and 4 bases from J, the junction kept 3 bases outside the gene matches. The CDR3 sequence is 13 residues long. The CDR3 coding sequence is TGTGCCAGCAGTTCGACAGGGACCTATGGCTACACCTTC. Amino acids: CASSSTGTYGYTF.

The gene calls are TRBV3-1 (or the pseudogene TRBV3-2) and TRBJ1-2; a weak D match, TRBD1 (6 bases). The CDR3 runs 14 residues. Germline-derived CDR1 and CDR2 are LGHDT and YNNKEL (reference sequence). The V and J ends lost 1 base and 10 bases respectively, with 16 bases between them. CDR3 loop: CASSQADSIGPYTF. The CDR3 nucleotides are TGTGCCAGCAGCCAAGCGGACAGCATCGGTCCCTACACCTTC.